One sample yielded the 8 T cell receptor beta chains listed below, sequenced in a study of blood T cell repertoires in COVID-19. Generated by immunoSEQ multiplex PCR, the TCRdb table keeps only in-frame clones and is missing some. The sample shows roughly 230,000 clones, around 80% of them seen only once. Sequences were obtained from peripheral blood. These receptors were obtained from a man between 35 and 55 years old with active or convalescent COVID-19.

This chain uses TRBV27 with TRBJ1-4, with a weak D call TRBD1 (5 bases). Trimming cost V 4 bases and J 3 bases, with 9 bases left between them. The V gene's germline CDR1 is MNHEY and CDR2 SMNVEV (reference sequence). This CDR3 contains 14 residues. The CDR3 spells CASSSGFSNEKLFF. The CDR3 DNA reads as TGTGCCAGCAGTTCAGGGTTCTCTAATGAAAAACTGTTTTTT.

The CDR3 loop is CASSQGQVREKLFF. The CDR3 region has the DNA TGCGCCAGCAGCCAAGGACAGGTACGGGAAAAACTGTTTTTT. The chain joins TRBV4-3 to TRBJ1-4, with D perhaps TRBD1 (6 bases). The length of the CDR3 is 14 residues. V lost 1 base, J lost 8 bases, and 11 bases lay in between. Germline CDR1 reads LGHNA; CDR2 reads YSLEER.

The CDR3 is CASSLSGGTAPLHF. The DNA for the CDR3 is TGTGCCAGCAGTCTTTCTGGGGGGACTGCACCCCTCCACTTT. The genes are TRBV6-2 or TRBV6-3 and TRBJ1-6; D possibly corresponds to TRBD1 (5 bases). The CDR3 loop spans 14 amino acids. The V gene's germline CDR1 is MNHEY and CDR2 SVGEGT. Deletions cut 5 bases from V and 11 bases from J, with 16 bases between.

In its sample, this clone was seen a few times. The V gene is TRBV11-3, the J gene TRBJ2-7; 9 nucleotides align to TRBD2. The CDR3 loop spans 19 amino acids. Germline assignment: CDR1 SGHNT and CDR2 YENEEA. With V trimmed by 0 bases and J by 2 bases, 14 bases remained unmatched. The CDR3: CASSLERWLAGSGPYEQYF. The CDR3 region has the DNA TGTGCCAGCAGCTTAGAGCGGTGGCTAGCGGGATCCGGTCCCTACGAGCAGTACTTC.

As regards this clone: This sample also contains other DNA sequences that code for the same CDR3. This CDR3 reads CASSPGQGGNQPQHF. CDR3 in DNA: TGTGCCAGCAGCCCCGGACAGGGTGGAAATCAGCCCCAGCATTTT. The V gene is TRBV28, the J gene TRBJ1-5; 8 nucleotides match TRBD1. Looked up from germline, CDR1 is MDHEN and CDR2 is SYDVKM. V was clipped by 6 bases and J by 4 bases; unmatched bases: 8. The CDR3 spans 15 residues.

This clone has just one count. The limits of the CDR3 on the DNA are not certain, so only TCRdb's listed CDR3 is given. The V and J genes are TRBV19 and TRBJ2-1; TRBD1 was called by the table and not checked on the DNA. CDR1 is LNHDA, CDR2 SQIVND, per germline (reference sequence). The CDR3 has 15 amino acids, counting both end residues. CDR3 protein: CASSSGRGAVNEQFF.

V usage is TRBV28 and J usage is TRBJ2-3; D not resolved. This CDR3 has 13 amino acids. CDR1 MDHEN and CDR2 SYDVKM come from the germline V gene. The V gene lost 8 bases and the J gene lost 4 bases, with 13 bases spanning the gap. The CDR3 DNA follows: TGTGCCAGCCTTCCTCCTCTAGCAGATACGCAGTATTTT. It is translated as CASLPPLADTQYF. Together with reference TRBV28 and TRBJ2-3, the CDR3 gives the full variable domain: DVKVTQSSRYLVKRTGEKVFLECVQDMDHENMFWYRQDPGLGLRLIYFSYDVKMKEKGDIPEGYSVSREKKERFSLILESASTNQTSMYLCASLPPLADTQYFGPGTRLTVL.

The sample holds one count of this clone. The V gene is TRBV2, the J gene TRBJ1-1, with 8 positions matching TRBD1. V was pared by 3 bases and J by 3 bases, with 3 bases of the junction left unmatched. This CDR3 region has 14 residues. The germline V gene has CDR1 SNHLY and CDR2 FYNNEI. The CDR3 nucleotides are TGTGCCAGCAGTGAGCAGGGGGCTTACACTGAAGCTTTCTTT. Residues: CASSEQGAYTEAFF. Complete variable domain (other parts from reference TRBV2 and TRBJ1-1): EPEVTQTPSHQVTQMGQEVILRCVPISNHLYFYWYRQILGQKVEFLVSFYNNEISEKSEIFDDQFSVERPDGSNFTLKIRSTKLEDSAMYFCASSEQGAYTEAFFGQGTRLTVV.